This record looks at one T cell receptor (beta chain) sequence and its context. Naivety among CD8 cells was defined by CD45RO negativity and positive CCR7 selection, thereby excluding terminally differentiated effector memory CD45RA+ cells. The CDR3 sequence is 15 residues long. The trim removed 3 bases at V and 5 bases at J, leaving 5 bases unmatched. CDR1 LNHDA and CDR2 SQIVND come from the germline V gene (reference sequence). This table comes from immunoSEQ multiplex PCR, and its TCRdb copy is limited to in-frame clones, with some not included. The sample consists of hundreds of thousands of clones, 92% of them appearing once. The record originates from a study of shared clonotypes between healthy human individuals.

The TCR was taken from a man under 40 in good health. The specimen was naive CD8+ T cells sorted from blood. The V gene is TRBV19, the J gene TRBJ2-5; 11 bases agree with TRBD1. CDR3 region: CASSIWTGGWETQYF. The CDR3 DNA reads as TGTGCCAGTAGTATCTGGACAGGGGGCTGGGAGACCCAGTACTTC.